This T cell receptor (beta chain) was obtained from a study of shared clonotypes between healthy human individuals. General study points: Sharing across four donors was highest in naive CD4 (roughly 5%) and lowest in memory CD8 (roughly 0.4%).

A note on this clone: Its antigen remains unknown.

Positively selected for CCR7, the CD45RO-negative cells used as naive CD8 cells excluded terminally differentiated effector memory CD45RA+ cells. Deletions cut 5 bases from V and 4 bases from J, with 18 bases between. Germline V gene sequence: CDR1 SGHVS, CDR2 FNYEAQ. The CDR3 is made up of 16 amino acids. Original data processing: Junction-only immunoSEQ sequences carried no quality scores, so filtering differed. The data were produced by immunoSEQ multiplex PCR, yet TCRdb's version contains in-frame clones alone and is incomplete. That table gives V, J and clone size, and the DNA gave D and trimming. The sample records about 2.1 million clones, roughly 91% being singletons.

This sequence was found in a man in his late teens or twenties in good health. Some clones in this sample may be carry-over from other donors' samples. Sequenced input: naive CD8+ T cells from PBMCs. V usage is TRBV7-6 and J usage is TRBJ1-5, with D perhaps matching TRBD1 (5 bases). In DNA, the CDR3 is TGTGCCAGCAGCCCTCGTGCCGGGGGGACGAATCAGCCCCAGCATTTT. This sequence encodes CASSPRAGGTNQPQHF. Together with reference TRBV7-6 and TRBJ1-5, the CDR3 gives the full variable domain: GAGVSQSPRYKVTKRGQDVALRCDPISGHVSLYWYRQALGQGPEFLTYFNYEAQQDKSGLPNDRFSAERPEGSISTLTIQRTEQRDSAMYRCASSPRAGGTNQPQHFGDGTRLSIL.